The 19 T cell receptor beta chains below all came from one sample that was sequenced in a study of breast tumors, draining lymph nodes, adjacent tissues. The lymph nodes were axillary draining lymph nodes from breast cancer patients. TCRdb used MiXCR to reprocess the multiplex PCR reads, holding one entry per CDR3 protein. The table has 120,000 or so distinct CDR3 sequences, 20% seen once; the top ten hold roughly 4%. Material: axillary lymph node tissue. The source of these receptors is a female donor with breast cancer. Some clones in this sample may be carry-over from other donors' samples.

This clonotype was recorded many times. The chain employs TRBV9 and TRBJ2-7; 8 bases agree with TRBD1. V gave up 0 bases and J gave up 0 bases; unmatched junction bases: 2. This CDR3 has 15 residues. In germline, CDR1 is SGDLS, CDR2 YYNGEE. The CDR3, as DNA: TGTGCCAGCAGCGTAGGGACAGGGATCTCCTACGAGCAGTACTTC. Its protein is CASSVGTGISYEQYF.

A note on this clonotype: Possible read error: a much larger clone is one base away. The rearrangement uses TRBV7-9 and TRBJ2-2, with 10 bases lining up with TRBD2. This CDR3 has 16 residues. Germline assignment: CDR1 SEHNR and CDR2 FQNEAQ (reference sequence). CDR3 in DNA: TGTGCCAGCAGCTACACTAGCGGGACGAACCCCGGGGAGCTGTTTTTT. Protein sequence: CASSYTSGTNPGELFF.

The sample holds many counts of this clonotype. The rearrangement joins TRBV10-3 to TRBJ2-3; 12 bases align to TRBD2. The junction had 11 bases not matched to a gene; V was cut back by 6 bases and J by 1 base. Germline loops: CDR1 ENHRY, CDR2 SYGVKD. The CDR3 runs 18 residues. CDR3 bases: TGTGCCATCAGATTCCGAACTCGACTAGCGGGGGGCACAGATACGCAGTATTTT. Translating gives CAIRFRTRLAGGTDTQYF.

This clonotype was counted ten times or more. The chain couples TRBV4-2 to TRBJ2-7; no definite D call. The CDR3 totals 11 residues. From germline, CDR1 is LGHNA and CDR2 YNFKEQ. V was clipped by 4 bases and J by 5 bases, with 6 bases between them. The CDR3 is CASSRGNEQYF. In DNA, the CDR3 is TGTGCCAGCAGCCGAGGTAACGAGCAGTACTTC.

This clonotype was seen ten or more times. The gene calls are TRBV19 and TRBJ2-2, with TRBD2 matching over 8 bases. Germline V gives CDR1 LNHDA, CDR2 SQIVND (reference sequence). V gave up 5 bases and J gave up 5 bases; unmatched junction bases: 7. The CDR3 has 15 residues. As DNA, the CDR3 is TGTGCCAGTAGTTTAGCGGGGATACGAACCGGGGAGCTGTTTTTT. It translates to CASSLAGIRTGELFF.

This clonotype occurred many times. The rearrangement links TRBV24-1 to TRBJ2-5; tentative D call: TRBD2 (6 bases). V lost 0 bases to trimming and J lost 4 bases, with 8 bases between them. The V gene's germline CDR1 is KGHDR and CDR2 SFDVKD. There are 14 residues in the CDR3. The chain's CDR3 is CATSDLREAETQYF. The CDR3 DNA sequence: TGTGCCACCAGTGATTTGAGGGAGGCAGAGACCCAGTACTTC.

This clonotype came up many times. The chain couples TRBV4-1 to TRBJ1-2; maybe TRBD1 (6 bases). Germline CDR1 and CDR2: MGHRA and YSYEKL. V lost 0 bases to trimming and J lost 8 bases, with 16 bases between them. The CDR3 is made up of 15 amino acids. CDR3 coding DNA: TGCGCCAGCAGCCAAGAGCCCCCGGGGGCAGAGGGCTACACCTTC. It encodes CASSQEPPGAEGYTF.

To note about this clonotype: This sequence may be a read error, since a much larger clone differs from it by one base. This chain links TRBV27 with TRBJ1-6; D is ambiguous. In germline, CDR1 is MNHEY, CDR2 SMNVEV (reference sequence). The length of the CDR3 is 14 residues. CDR3 nucleotides: TGTGCCAACAGTCCGGACGGAATAAATTCACCCCTCCACTTT. The encoded protein is CANSPDGINSPLHF.

This clonotype was observed many times. J is TRBJ1-5 and V is TRBV24-1, with TRBD1 matching 7 bases. This CDR3 contains 16 residues. The germline V gene has CDR1 KGHDR and CDR2 SFDVKD. Trimming at V came to 2 bases and at J to 5 bases, leaving 8 bases not matched to a gene. For the CDR3, the DNA is TGTGCCACCAGTGATTCGACAGGGATTGGCGATCAGCCCCAGCATTTT. It is translated as CATSDSTGIGDQPQHF.

This clonotype showed up many times. The V and J genes are TRBV6-4 and TRBJ2-3; TRBD2 agrees at 9 bases. CDR3 length: 15 residues. Trimming removed 2 bases from V and 5 bases from J; junction bases left unmatched: 5. From germline, CDR1 is MRHNA and CDR2 SNTAGT. The CDR3 sequence is CASSDRGGARDTQYF. Here the CDR3 DNA reads TGTGCCAGCAGTGACCGCGGGGGGGCCAGAGATACGCAGTATTTT.

As concerns this clonotype: No conserved phenylalanine or tryptophan is present at the end of the CDR3, so a read error is the likely explanation. It is unclear where the CDR3 begins or ends on the DNA, so no DNA is shown, and the CDR3 is as TCRdb lists it. This chain uses TRBV3-1 with TRBJ1-2; TRBD1 is taken as the D call from the table, unchecked against the DNA. From germline, CDR1 is LGHDT and CDR2 YNNKEL (reference sequence). The CDR3 has 9 residues if both end residues are counted. The CDR3 protein is CASSPRGQG.

This clonotype was seen only once. A much larger clone sits a single nucleotide away, making a read error possible. The chain combines TRBV6-1 with TRBJ1-4; maybe TRBD1 (5 bases). Germline V gene sequence: CDR1 MNHNS, CDR2 SASEGT. The CDR3 sequence is 14 residues long. The DNA for the CDR3 is TGTGCCAGCAGTGGGTGGCAGGGCACTGAAGAACTGTTTTTT. It encodes CASSGWQGTEELFF.

This clonotype was detected many times. V is TRBV9 and J is TRBJ2-5; a possible D gene is TRBD1 (5 bases). V was cut by 1 base and J by 5 bases, with 15 bases left in between. The germline V gene encodes CDR1 SGDLS and CDR2 YYNGEE. This CDR3 comprises 15 residues. DNA for the CDR3: TGTGCCAGCAGCGTATCGGGCAGGGTTCACGAGACCCAGTACTTC. Translation gives CASSVSGRVHETQYF.

In its sample, this clonotype was seen once. This chain uses TRBV28 with TRBJ2-1, with D perhaps matching TRBD1 (6 bases). The CDR3 has 14 amino acids. With 3 bases removed from V and 6 bases from J, the gap between germline ends came to 12 bases. In germline, CDR1 is MDHEN, CDR2 SYDVKM. As DNA, the CDR3 is TGTGCCAGCAGTTTTCGGACAGAACCCAATGAGCAGTTCTTC. Translated: CASSFRTEPNEQFF.

This clonotype was found many times. In DNA form, the CDR3 reads TGTGCCAGCAGTGAAGCGGACCAGGGCTATGGCTACACCTTC. Translation gives CASSEADQGYGYTF. The V call is TRBV2, the J call TRBJ1-2; tentatively, D is TRBD1 (5 bases). Trimming stripped 0 bases from V and 4 bases from J, with 9 bases between. This CDR3 is built from 14 residues. The germline V gene has CDR1 SNHLY and CDR2 FYNNEI.

This clonotype was seen many times. The chain carries TRBV20-1 and TRBJ2-5; no clear D. The CDR3 is 13 amino acids. With 2 bases removed from V and 0 bases from J, the gap between germline ends came to 7 bases. The germline V gene encodes CDR1 DFQATT and CDR2 SNEGSKA (reference sequence). CDR3 in amino acids: CSARQVNQETQYF. The CDR3 coding sequence is TGCAGTGCTAGACAGGTCAACCAAGAGACCCAGTACTTC.

Many counts were recorded for this clonotype. The CDR3 reads CASLESGGQETQYF. DNA of the CDR3: TGTGCCAGCCTTGAAAGCGGGGGGCAAGAGACCCAGTACTTC. The rearrangement links TRBV6-6 to TRBJ2-5, with 9 bases that match TRBD2. CDR1 MNHNY and CDR2 SVGAGI come from the germline V gene (reference sequence). V lost 8 bases to trimming and J lost 2 bases; unmatched junction nucleotides: 6. The CDR3 has 14 residues.

With regard to this clonotype: A read error may account for a junction end that differs from germline. CDR3 nucleotide sequence: TGCGCCAGTAGACGGGCAGAGGGTCAGCCCCGGCATTTT. Protein: CASRRAEGQPRHF. The chain has TRBV19 and TRBJ1-5; D gene ambiguous. Looked up from germline, CDR1 is LNHDA and CDR2 is SQIVND (reference sequence). The CDR3 is 13 residues long. Filled out from reference TRBV19 and TRBJ1-5, the complete variable domain reads DGGITQSPKYLFRKEGQNVTLSCEQNLNHDAMYWYRQDPGQGLRLIYYSQIVNDFQKGDIAEGYSVSREKKESFPLTVTSAQKNPTAFYLCASRRAEGQPRHFGDGTRLSIL.

There are many counts of this clonotype. The chain has TRBV4-1 and TRBJ2-2; 7 nucleotides agree with TRBD2. Germline loops: CDR1 MGHRA, CDR2 YSYEKL. The V gene end was trimmed by 4 bases and the J gene end by 1 base; junction bases not matched to a gene: 9. This CDR3 has 17 amino acids. CDR3 loop: CASSPGGTNENTGELFF. For the CDR3, the DNA is TGCGCCAGCAGCCCCGGGGGGACGAATGAGAACACCGGGGAGCTGTTTTTT.